Below, 19 T cell receptor beta chains from the same sample are listed, as sequenced in a study of shared clonotypes between healthy human individuals. This table comes from immunoSEQ multiplex PCR, and its TCRdb copy is limited to in-frame clones, with some not included. The table shows some 2,000,000 clones, with roughly 94% occurring only once. The material sequenced was naive CD4+ T cells sorted from blood. Noted subset: CD45RA+ positively selected. These receptors were collected from a man aged 18 to 30 in good health.

In regard to this clone: Other nucleotide sequences in the sample specify the same CDR3. The J gene is TRBJ2-3, the V gene TRBV10-3; D might be TRBD1 (5 bases). Germline-derived CDR1 and CDR2 are ENHRY and SYGVKD. The CDR3 totals 14 residues. The V end was cut by 3 bases, the J end by 1 base, with 8 bases between. The CDR3, as DNA: TGTGCCATCAGTGACGGCAGGGGCACAGATACGCAGTATTTT. This gives the protein CAISDGRGTDTQYF.

The V and J genes are TRBV30 and TRBJ1-2, with 10 positions matching TRBD1. V was pared by 4 bases and J by 4 bases, with 9 bases of the junction left unmatched. Germline V gene sequence: CDR1 GTSNPN, CDR2 SVGIG (reference sequence). The CDR3 is 15 residues long. The CDR3, as DNA: TGTGCCTGGAAAATTGGGACAGGGGCCTCCTATGGCTACACCTTC. Translated: CAWKIGTGASYGYTF.

This sequence joins TRBV18 and TRBJ2-7; D is possibly TRBD2 (6 bases). CDR3 length: 15 residues. In germline, CDR1 is KGHSH, CDR2 LQKENI. The V and J ends lost 1 base and 2 bases respectively, with 12 bases between them. As DNA, the CDR3 is TGTGCCAGCTCACCACAGGGGCTAGCGACCTACGAGCAGTACTTC. It translates to CASSPQGLATYEQYF.

About this clone itself: Different DNA sequences within this sample yield the same CDR3. Here the CDR3 DNA reads TGTGCCAGCAGCCGGGACAGGGGCTCTGGAAACACCATATATTTT. Protein sequence: CASSRDRGSGNTIYF. The rearrangement uses TRBV7-2 and TRBJ1-3, with TRBD1 matching over 10 bases. The CDR3 consists of 15 residues. Losses at the gene ends were 5 bases for V and 0 bases for J; bases not matched to a gene: 1. Germline V CDR1 and CDR2: SGHTA, FQGNSA.

The chain uses TRBV25-1 and TRBJ2-1; unclear D gene. Per germline, CDR1 MGHDK and CDR2 SYGVNS. The CDR3 covers 11 residues. Trimming took off 1 base at V and 9 bases at J, with 4 bases between the two ends. CDR3 region: CASSEWGEQFF. CDR3 bases: TGTGCCAGCAGTGAATGGGGTGAGCAGTTCTTC.

The V call is TRBV5-1, the J call TRBJ2-5, with TRBD2 identical over 7 bases. V lost 2 bases and J lost 5; bases outside the gene matches: 12. The germline CDR1 and CDR2 sequences are SGHRS and YFSETQ. This CDR3 contains 16 residues. The CDR3 is CASSLAGSFSGETQYF. CDR3 nucleotide sequence: TGCGCCAGCAGCTTAGCGGGGTCGTTCTCGGGGGAGACCCAGTACTTC.

The chain has TRBV5-1 and TRBJ1-2, with D perhaps matching TRBD1 (5 bases). The germline gives CDR1 SGHRS, CDR2 YFSETQ. Between the trimmed V and J ends, which lost 3 bases and 2 bases, there was a span of 14 bases. CDR3 length: 15 amino acids. The CDR3 region is CASSSIGGANYGYTF. For the CDR3, the DNA is TGCGCCAGCAGCTCGATTGGAGGGGCGAACTATGGCTACACCTTC.

The chain uses TRBV12-5 and TRBJ2-3, with D possibly matching TRBD2 (5 bases). The germline V gene has CDR1 LGHNT and CDR2 FRNRAP. The CDR3 length is 14 residues. The V end lost 5 bases, the J end lost 5 bases, and 14 bases lay between the germline ends. The CDR3 spells CASGRGTKLDTQYF. The CDR3 DNA reads TGTGCTAGTGGTCGGGGAACAAAATTAGATACGCAGTATTTT.

As concerns this clone: The same CDR3 arises from other DNA sequences in this sample as well. The rearrangement uses TRBV6-5 and TRBJ2-3, with D hard to call. V lost 0 bases to trimming and J lost 4 bases, with 5 bases between them. The CDR3 has 13 residues. The germline V gene has CDR1 MNHEY and CDR2 SVGAGI. CDR3 DNA sequence: TGTGCCAGCAGTTACTCAGGGTCAGATACGCAGTATTTT. Amino acids: CASSYSGSDTQYF.

The chain has TRBV6-5 and TRBJ2-5, with TRBD2 identical over 8 bases. Trimming at V came to 10 bases and at J to 2 bases, leaving 12 bases not matched to a gene. The CDR3 has 15 amino acids. Germline V gene data show CDR1 as MNHEY and CDR2 as SVGAGI. As DNA, the CDR3 is TGTGCCATCAGAAGTAGCGGGGCCCCTCAAGAGACCCAGTACTTC. Amino acid sequence: CAIRSSGAPQETQYF.

The V gene is TRBV19, the J gene TRBJ2-2; no clear D gene. The CDR3 runs to 14 residues. Germline loops: CDR1 LNHDA, CDR2 SQIVND (reference sequence). V was clipped by 1 base and J by 1 base, with 4 bases between them. The CDR3 sequence: CASSIGRNTGELFF. CDR3 sequence (DNA): TGTGCCAGTAGTATAGGGAGGAACACCGGGGAGCTGTTTTTT.

J is TRBJ1-2 and V is TRBV21-1; the table's D call, TRBD1, was not checked against the DNA. TRBV21-1 is assigned pseudogene status. The CDR3 runs 15 residues. The DNA of the CDR3 is TGTGCCAGCAGCAAAGGGGGACAGGGGACCTATGGCTACACCTTC. Its translation is CASSKGGQGTYGYTF.

The V gene is TRBV28, the J gene TRBJ1-5; TRBD1 matches at 7 bases. Germline V CDR1 and CDR2: MDHEN, SYDVKM. This CDR3 comprises 14 residues. Unmatched junction bases numbered 6, after V lost 6 bases and J lost 4 bases. In DNA, the CDR3 is TGTGCCAGCAGGATACAGGGGACAAATCAGCCCCAGCATTTT. Residues: CASRIQGTNQPQHF.

The rearrangement joins TRBV5-6 to TRBJ2-6; possible D gene TRBD1, 5 bases. V lost 2 bases to trimming and J lost 2 bases, with 8 bases between them. This CDR3 has 15 amino acids. Germline CDR1 and CDR2: SGHDT and YYEEEE. CDR3 sequence: CASSLGAAGANVLTF. The CDR3 DNA follows: TGTGCCAGCAGCTTAGGGGCGGCTGGGGCCAACGTCCTGACTTTC.

The chain recombines TRBV5-4 with TRBJ2-7, with D possibly matching TRBD2 (6 bases). This CDR3 has 15 amino acids. CDR1 is SGHNT, CDR2 YYREEE, per germline (reference sequence). Between the trimmed V and J ends, which lost 4 bases and 6 bases, there was a span of 20 bases. This CDR3 is CASSPWGSLGGEQYF. The DNA for the CDR3 is TGTGCCAGCAGCCCCTGGGGGTCCTTGGGAGGCGAGCAGTACTTC.

The chain uses TRBV28 and TRBJ1-1; possibly TRBD1 for D (5 bases). There are 16 residues in the CDR3. Trimming removed 5 bases at V and 0 bases at J, with 16 bases between. Per germline, CDR1 MDHEN and CDR2 SYDVKM. The CDR3 loop is CASSPNGEGLNTEAFF. The CDR3, as DNA: TGTGCCAGCAGTCCTAACGGGGAGGGACTGAACACTGAAGCTTTCTTT.

The chain joins TRBV2 to TRBJ1-2; no definite D call. The ends were cut back, 2 bases at V and 4 bases at J, with 8 bases in the middle. CDR3 length: 13 residues. The germline V gene encodes CDR1 SNHLY and CDR2 FYNNEI. CDR3 amino acids: CASSEIDTYGYTF. DNA of the CDR3: TGTGCCAGCAGTGAAATCGACACCTATGGCTACACCTTC.

The table lists this clone with a few counts. The V and J genes are TRBV2 and TRBJ1-2; D is perhaps TRBD1 (5 bases). Trimming pared 6 bases from V and 8 bases from J, leaving 16 bases between. The CDR3 is made up of 13 amino acids. Germline CDR1 SNHLY, CDR2 FYNNEI. This CDR3 is CASSSQGVSGYTF. The CDR3 nucleotides are TGTGCCAGCAGCTCTCAGGGAGTCTCGGGCTACACCTTC.

The rearrangement joins TRBV28 to TRBJ2-5; 7 positions agree with TRBD1. This CDR3 is 17 amino acids long. J was trimmed by 4 bases and V by 2 bases; bases with no gene match: 13. From germline, CDR1 is MDHEN and CDR2 SYDVKM. The CDR3 DNA reads as TGTGCCAGCAGTTTAGGGGTTTTGAGGGGGCAGGGAGAGACCCAGTACTTC. Encoded protein: CASSLGVLRGQGETQYF.